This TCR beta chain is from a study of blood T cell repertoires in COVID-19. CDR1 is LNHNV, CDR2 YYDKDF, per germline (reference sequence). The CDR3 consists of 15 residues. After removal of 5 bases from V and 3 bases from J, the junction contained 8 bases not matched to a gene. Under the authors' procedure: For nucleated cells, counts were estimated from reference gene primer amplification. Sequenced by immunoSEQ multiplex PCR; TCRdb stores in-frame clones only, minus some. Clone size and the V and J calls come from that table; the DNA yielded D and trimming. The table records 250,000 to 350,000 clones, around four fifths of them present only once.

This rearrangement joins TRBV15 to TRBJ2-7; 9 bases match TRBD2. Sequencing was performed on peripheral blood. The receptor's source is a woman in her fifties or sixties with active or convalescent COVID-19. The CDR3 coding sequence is TGTGCCACCAGCGGGGCGGGAGGGGATTACTACGAGCAGTACTTC. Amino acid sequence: CATSGAGGDYYEQYF.